One and the same sample provided the 14 T cell receptor beta chains below, sequenced in a study of blood T cell repertoires in COVID-19. Clones were read by immunoSEQ multiplex PCR, and TCRdb kept only the in-frame ones, dropping some. The sample has about 140,000 clones, about 82% seen once. The source material was peripheral blood. The receptors were sampled from a woman aged 55-70 years with acute or convalescent COVID-19.

As DNA, the CDR3 is TGTGCCAGCAGCTTCCGACTAGCGGGGGGCGAGCAGTACTTC. Amino acid sequence: CASSFRLAGGEQYF. V usage is TRBV5-4 and J usage is TRBJ2-7, with 13 bases fitting TRBD2. J lost 6 bases, V lost 2 bases, and 2 bases had no gene match. Germline loops: CDR1 SGHNT, CDR2 YYREEE (reference sequence). The CDR3 spans 14 residues.

A remark on this clone: Other DNA sequences in this specimen translate into the identical CDR3. This chain joins TRBV7-9 and TRBJ2-3, with a tentative D call TRBD1 (5 bases). CDR1 is SEHNR and CDR2 is FQNEAQ in the germline V gene (reference sequence). The V gene lost 3 bases and the J gene lost 0 bases, with 7 bases spanning the gap. CDR3 length: 14 residues. The CDR3 protein is CASSLQGSTDTQYF. DNA of the CDR3: TGTGCCAGCAGCTTGCAGGGTAGCACAGATACGCAGTATTTT.

The CDR3, as DNA: TGTGCCAGCAGCTTTCGGAGCGGGGGGTTGTACTGGCGATTGCAGTTCTTC. Its protein is CASSFRSGGLYWRLQFF. V usage is TRBV12-1 and J usage is TRBJ2-1; the table's TRBD2 call for D was not verified on the DNA. TRBV12-1 is a known pseudogene. This CDR3 is built from 17 residues.

The chain is built from TRBV5-4 and TRBJ2-1; the match to TRBD2 covers 11 bases. The CDR3 length is 14 residues. CDR1 and CDR2 (germline): SGHNT, YYREEE (reference sequence). V was clipped by 5 bases and J by 8 bases; unmatched bases: 6. CDR3 nucleotides: TGTGCCAGCAGTTCTCCGGGACTAGCGGATGAGCAGTTCTTC. It translates to CASSSPGLADEQFF.

The chain employs TRBV30 and TRBJ2-3, with TRBD1 identical over 8 bases. There are 14 residues in the CDR3. With 1 base clipped from V and 4 bases from J, the junction kept 4 bases outside the gene matches. Germline CDR1 GTSNPN, CDR2 SVGIG (reference sequence). CDR3 sequence: CAWSGQGSPDTQYF. The DNA of the CDR3 is TGTGCCTGGAGTGGACAGGGGTCCCCAGATACGCAGTATTTT. The full variable domain, in which reference TRBV30 and TRBJ2-3 provide the parts outside the CDR3, is SQTIHQWPATLVQPVGSPLSLECTVEGTSNPNLYWYRQAAGRGLQLLFYSVGIGQISSEVPQNLSASRPQDRQFILSSKKLLLSDSGFYLCAWSGQGSPDTQYFGPGTRLTVL.

The chain is built from TRBV6-5 and TRBJ1-2; possibly TRBD1 for D (6 bases). This CDR3 contains 11 residues. Germline V gene lookup returns CDR1 MNHEY and CDR2 SVGAGI. Trimming shortened V by 9 bases and J by 2 bases, and 7 bases separated the two germline ends. The CDR3 protein is CASGQNYGYTF. CDR3 coding DNA: TGTGCCAGTGGACAGAACTATGGCTACACCTTC.

The chain recombines TRBV28 with TRBJ2-1; TRBD2 agrees at 9 bases. The CDR3 has 14 residues. The ends lost 2 bases at V and 12 bases at J; junction bases unmatched: 8. From germline, CDR1 is MDHEN and CDR2 SYDVKM. In DNA form, the CDR3 reads TGTGCCAGCAGTTTAAGCGGGGGGATATCGGCGCAGTTCTTC. The encoded protein is CASSLSGGISAQFF.

This clone occurred a few times. The chain employs TRBV3-1 (or the pseudogene TRBV3-2) and TRBJ1-3; possibly TRBD1 for D (5 bases). This CDR3 comprises 14 residues. Per the germline V gene, CDR1 is LGHDT and CDR2 is YNNKEL (reference sequence). Deletions cut 1 base from V and 3 bases from J, with 7 bases between. The CDR3 DNA is TGTGCCAGCAGCCAAGGGACATTTGGAAACACCATATATTTT. Translated: CASSQGTFGNTIYF.

The chain recombines TRBV30 with TRBJ1-4; D is perhaps TRBD1 (5 bases). V was shortened by 4 bases and J by 7 bases, with 19 bases between the two germline ends. This CDR3 region has 15 residues. Germline V gene sequence: CDR1 GTSNPN, CDR2 SVGIG (reference sequence). The CDR3 loop reads CAWIRLEGWGEKLFF. The CDR3, as DNA: TGTGCCTGGATCAGGTTGGAGGGGTGGGGTGAAAAACTGTTTTTT.

The chain uses TRBV19 and TRBJ2-1; 12 bases agree with TRBD2. V lost 1 base, J lost 7 bases, and 2 bases stayed unmatched. Per germline, CDR1 LNHDA and CDR2 SQIVND (reference sequence). The CDR3 is made up of 15 amino acids. CDR3 amino acids: CASSIGTSGANEQFF. The CDR3 nucleotides are TGTGCCAGTAGTATAGGGACTAGCGGGGCAAATGAGCAGTTCTTC.

This clone was detected once. This rearrangement joins TRBV5-3 to TRBJ1-1; perhaps TRBD1 as D (6 bases). TRBV5-3 has ORF status, its function being uncertain. Trimming left V 4 bases short and J 4 bases short, with 23 bases between. The CDR3 has 17 residues. CDR3 in amino acids: CARSPEQGEGRPTEAFF. Here the CDR3 DNA reads TGTGCCAGAAGCCCGGAACAGGGTGAAGGAAGACCCACTGAAGCTTTCTTT.

V and J are TRBV5-1 and TRBJ2-5; 7 positions agree with TRBD1. CDR1 and CDR2 from the germline V gene are SGHRS and YFSETQ. With V trimmed by 4 bases and J by 4 bases, 4 bases remained unmatched. The CDR3 sequence is 13 residues long. The CDR3 DNA reads as TGCGCCAGCAGCCCGGACAGGCGAGAGACCCAGTACTTC. This translates into CASSPDRRETQYF.

V is TRBV6-6 and J is TRBJ1-3; 10 bases fit TRBD1. Losses at the gene ends were 4 bases for V and 3 bases for J; bases not matched to a gene: 6. CDR3 length: 16 residues. Germline values: CDR1 MNHNY, CDR2 SVGAGI (reference sequence). CDR3 sequence: CASSSPGQGYGNTIYF. The CDR3 DNA is TGTGCCAGCAGTTCACCGGGACAGGGGTATGGAAACACCATATATTTT.

The gene calls are TRBV6-5 and TRBJ1-3; 7 bases line up with TRBD1. Germline CDR1 is MNHEY and CDR2 is SVGAGI. V gave up 5 bases and J gave up 2 bases; unmatched junction bases: 3. The CDR3 contains 14 residues. The CDR3 reads CASSRGQPGNTIYF. The CDR3 nucleotides read TGTGCCAGCAGTAGGGGACAGCCTGGAAACACCATATATTTT.